Following are 2 T cell receptor beta chains from one sample sequenced in a study of shared clonotypes between healthy human individuals. Profiled with immunoSEQ multiplex PCR; TCRdb holds only in-frame clones, not every one. This table has roughly 1.4 million clones, around 98.5% appearing once. The specimen was naive CD4+ T cells sorted from blood. Subset noted: CD45RA+ positively selected. The receptors originated from a man aged 30-40 years in good health.

This sequence joins TRBV15 and TRBJ2-4; D unresolved. V lost 5 bases, J lost 6 bases, and 8 bases lay in between. CDR3 length equals 12 residues. CDR1 is LNHNV, CDR2 YYDKDF, per germline (reference sequence). CDR3 coding DNA: TGTGCCACCAGCGACGATTTAAACATTCAGTACTTC. Translated: CATSDDLNIQYF.

Turning to this clone: The sample carries other DNA sequences with the same CDR3. The chain recombines TRBV7-3 with TRBJ2-7; TRBD1 aligns across 8 bases. Trimming took 0 bases from V and 2 from J; bases not matched to a gene: 3. Germline values: CDR1 SGHTA, CDR2 FQGTGA. The CDR3 spans 15 residues. CDR3 in amino acids: CASSLTGTGTYEQYF. As DNA, the CDR3 is TGTGCCAGCAGCTTAACGGGGACAGGAACCTACGAGCAGTACTTC.